This TCR beta chain derives from a study of blood T cell repertoires in COVID-19. Profiling relied on immunoSEQ multiplex PCR, and the TCRdb table lists in-frame clones only, not all of them. Of about 95,000 clones in the sample, under 90% are singletons; the top ten hold approximately 3.1%. The CDR3 length is 15 residues. V lost 3 bases and J lost 5; bases outside the gene matches: 8. Per the germline V gene, CDR1 is SGHRS and CDR2 is YFSETQ. This TCR derives from a woman aged 65 to 85 with acute or convalescent COVID-19. The source material was peripheral blood. The chain is built from TRBV5-1 and TRBJ2-7; 10 positions match TRBD1. This CDR3 is CASSSLTGGKDEQYF. DNA for the CDR3: TGCGCCAGCAGCTCGTTGACAGGGGGCAAGGACGAGCAGTACTTC.